Listed below are T cell receptor beta chains from one sample, sequenced in a study of blood T cell repertoires in COVID-19. Repertoires were generated with immunoSEQ multiplex PCR, while TCRdb's copy carries only in-frame clones and drops some. The table lists about 190,000 clones, about nine tenths of them singletons. The sequenced material came from peripheral blood. The source of these receptors is a man aged 25 to 40 with acute or convalescent COVID-19. Each CDR3 is given with its conserved first and last residue. Fields, in order: clone size, CDR3 length, D gene, V gene, J gene, CDR3 DNA, CDR3 protein. A D gene is named only where the DNA matches it firmly. Rows give clone size only sometimes, using once, few, many, or a class for an expanded clone.

.	13	.	TRBV10-1	TRBJ2-2	TGCGCCAGCAGTGGGGGGCTCACCGGGGAGCTGTTTTTT	CASSGGLTGELFF
.	14	.	TRBV27	TRBJ2-3	TGTGCCAGCAAAGGGGGGAGGGGGGCAGATACGCAGTATTTT	CASKGGRGADTQYF
few	14	TRBD2	TRBV11-2	TRBJ2-1	TGTGCCAGCAGCTCTCTAGCGGGAGCGGCTGAGCAGTTCTTC	CASSSLAGAAEQFF
.	13	TRBD1	TRBV19	TRBJ1-5	TGTGCCAGTAGTATAAACAGGGGACAGCCCCAGCATTTT	CASSINRGQPQHF
.	13	TRBD1	TRBV12-5	TRBJ1-3	TGTGCTAGTGGTGAACAGGGGGGAAACACCATATATTTT	CASGEQGGNTIYF
.	13	TRBD1	TRBV5-1	TRBJ1-3	TGCGCCAGCAGTTCTGGACAGGGCAACACCATATATTTT	CASSSGQGNTIYF
once	15	.	TRBV30	TRBJ1-6	TGTGCCTGGAACCCGACCGGAACAGGGAATTCACCCCTCCACTTT	CAWNPTGTGNSPLHF
once	12	.	TRBV5-1	TRBJ2-5	TGCGCCAGCAGCTTGTCGCAAGAGACCCAGTACTTC	CASSLSQETQYF
once	14	TRBD1	TRBV19	TRBJ2-7	TGTGCCAGTAGTGCAAGGACAGGGGCCTACGAGCAGTACTTC	CASSARTGAYEQYF
.	16	.	TRBV7-2	TRBJ1-1	TGTGCCAGCAGCTTAGGCGGGACGGTCATGAACACTGAAGCTTTCTTT	CASSLGGTVMNTEAFF
.	15	.	TRBV25-1	TRBJ1-6	TGTGCCAGCAGTGCACGGGGTTACTATAATTCACCCCTCCACTTT	CASSARGYYNSPLHF
once	12	.	TRBV7-9	TRBJ1-2	TGTGCCAGCAGCTTAGGATCAGTTGGCTACACCTTC	CASSLGSVGYTF
.	14	.	TRBV6-5	TRBJ1-1	TGTGCCAGCAGCGAGGGGGGGGTTGACACTGAAGCTTTCTTT	CASSEGGVDTEAFF
.	14	.	TRBV4-1	TRBJ2-7	TGCGCCAGCAGCCCCCCGGGACACTCCTACGAGCAGTACTTC	CASSPPGHSYEQYF
.	18	TRBD1	TRBV5-4	TRBJ2-3	TGTGCCAGCAGCTTGGGGACAGGGATTGTTTCTAGCACAGATACGCAGTATTTT	CASSLGTGIVSSTDTQYF
.	13	.	TRBV6-5	TRBJ1-1	TGTGCCAGCCGCCTCGGTGCCCGAACTGAAGCTTTCTTT	CASRLGARTEAFF
.	13	.	TRBV4-2	TRBJ2-2	TGTGCCAGCAGCCAAGGGAGCACCGGGGAGCTGTTTTTT	CASSQGSTGELFF
.	15	.	TRBV27	TRBJ2-1	TGTGCCAGCAGTCCCCGCTCGGCGGGATTTGATGAGCAGTTCTTC	CASSPRSAGFDEQFF
.	15	TRBD1	TRBV5-1	TRBJ1-5	TGCGCCAGCAGCAAAACAGGGGGAAGCAATCAGCCCCAGCATTTT	CASSKTGGSNQPQHF
.	12	.	TRBV19	TRBJ1-5	TGTGCCAGTAGCGACTCGGAGAGACCCCAGCATTTT	CASSDSERPQHF
.	17	.	TRBV4-1	TRBJ2-7	TGCGCCAGCAGCCAATTAACAGGGGCGGGGACTTCCTACGAGCAGTACTTC	CASSQLTGAGTSYEQYF
few	16	.	TRBV7-9	TRBJ2-7	TGTGCCAGCAGCTCACAGGGCACTCGATTGCAGACCAAGCAGTACTTC	CASSSQGTRLQTKQYF
few	14	.	TRBV5-8	TRBJ1-2	TGTGCCAGCAGCCGAAGGACAGAAAACTATGGCTACACCTTC	CASSRRTENYGYTF
.	13	TRBD1	TRBV12-3/TRBV12-4	TRBJ2-1	TGTGCCAGCAGTTTACAGGGGGTCTATGAGCAGTTCTTC	CASSLQGVYEQFF
.	15	.	TRBV30	TRBJ1-1	TGTGCCTGGAGTCCACTACAGGGCTTGAACACTGAAGCTTTCTTT	CAWSPLQGLNTEAFF
.	15	.	TRBV7-8	TRBJ2-2	TGTGCCAGCAGCTTAGCCGGACTTGGCACCGGGGAGCTGTTTTTT	CASSLAGLGTGELFF
.	13	.	TRBV14	TRBJ1-5	TGTGCCAGCAGCCAAGATATAAATCAGCCCCAGCATTTT	CASSQDINQPQHF
once	14	.	TRBV9	TRBJ2-5	TGTGCCAGCAGCTCCCGACGGGAGTTAGAGACCCAGTACTTC	CASSSRRELETQYF
.	15	.	TRBV4-1	TRBJ2-1	TGCGCCAGCAGCCAAGGTGCACTACCCGCTTTTGGGTCTTTCTTC	CASSQGALPAFGSFF
few	14	.	TRBV19	TRBJ2-5	TGTGCCAGTAGTATGCGCCGGGGCCAAGAGACCCAGTACTTC	CASSMRRGQETQYF
.	13	.	TRBV18	TRBJ1-3	TGTGCCAGCTCACCATCACACGGAAACACCATATATTTT	CASSPSHGNTIYF
.	18	TRBD1	TRBV10-3	TRBJ2-1	TGTGCCACCCGATTTGGGACAGGGGGCCCTAGCTCCTACAATGAGCAGTTCTTC	CATRFGTGGPSSYNEQFF
.	14	.	TRBV5-5	TRBJ1-4	TGTGCCAGCAGCTGGGACATGGGGAATGAAAAACTGTTTTTT	CASSWDMGNEKLFF
.	17	TRBD2	TRBV28	TRBJ2-7	TGTGCCAGCAGTCCGGGACTAGCGGGGTTCTACTCCTACGAGCAGTACTTC	CASSPGLAGFYSYEQYF
.	15	TRBD1	TRBV7-2	TRBJ1-5	TGTGCCAGCAGCCCCCAGGGGGGCACCAATCAGCCCCAGCATTTT	CASSPQGGTNQPQHF
.	13	TRBD1	TRBV12-3/TRBV12-4	TRBJ1-2	TGTGCCAGCAGGGAGGGGGCGGCGGGCGGCTACACCTTC	CASREGAAGGYTF
.	16	TRBD1	TRBV5-1	TRBJ1-2	TGCGCCAGCAGCACCGACGACAGGGGTGGAAACTATGGCTACACCTTC	CASSTDDRGGNYGYTF
.	16	TRBD2	TRBV6-4	TRBJ2-1	TGTGCCAGCAGTCCCTTAGCGGGAGCCAGGGGGGATGAGCAGTTCTTC	CASSPLAGARGDEQFF
few	12	.	TRBV5-1	TRBJ2-7	TGCGCCAGCATTTTGAGGCCGTACGAGCAGTACTTC	CASILRPYEQYF
.	14	.	TRBV21-1	TRBJ1-1	TGTGCCAGCAGCAAATATGCGGAGCCCTCCGAAGCTTTCTTT	CASSKYAEPSEAFF
.	13	.	TRBV12-3/TRBV12-4	TRBJ1-1	TGTGCCAGCAATCTACAGGAGAACACTGAAGCTTTCTTT	CASNLQENTEAFF
once	12	.	TRBV5-1	TRBJ1-2	TGCGCCAGCGGGAGTGGGAACTATGGCTACACCTTC	CASGSGNYGYTF
.	12	.	TRBV6-6	TRBJ1-4	TGTGCCAGCAGCCATACAAAGGAAAAACTGTTTTTT	CASSHTKEKLFF
.	14	.	TRBV10-2	TRBJ2-3	TGCGCCAGCAGTGGTTGGCGGGGCACAGATACGCAGTATTTT	CASSGWRGTDTQYF
once	14	.	TRBV5-6	TRBJ1-4	TGTGCCAGCAGTCGGACAGATTCGCAGGAAAAACTGTTTTTT	CASSRTDSQEKLFF
.	14	.	TRBV10-3	TRBJ1-3	TGTGCCATCAGTGAGACAGGCGGTGGAAACACCATATATTTT	CAISETGGGNTIYF
.	14	.	TRBV2	TRBJ1-3	TGTGCCAGCCGGGGGGGGGTCTCTGGAAACACCATATATTTT	CASRGGVSGNTIYF
.	16	.	TRBV5-1	TRBJ1-6	TGCGCCAGCAGCCCTGGGCCGGGAACGTATAATTCACCCCTCCACTTT	CASSPGPGTYNSPLHF
.	14	TRBD2	TRBV15	TRBJ2-1	TGTGCCACCAGCCCCCGACTGGGGGAGGGAGAGCAGTTCTTC	CATSPRLGEGEQFF
.	15	.	TRBV6-5	TRBJ2-1	TGTGCCAGCAGTTACCGAACCGGGACTTACAATGAGCAGTTCTTC	CASSYRTGTYNEQFF
.	16	TRBD1	TRBV19	TRBJ1-5	TGTGCCAGTAGCCGTCTCCCGGGACAGGGGGATCAGCCCCAGCATTTT	CASSRLPGQGDQPQHF
.	11	.	TRBV11-2	TRBJ2-1	TGTGCCAGCAGCCCCTCTCAGGAGCAGTTCTTC	CASSPSQEQFF
.	15	.	TRBV30	TRBJ1-5	TGTGCCTGGAGTGTTGAATGGGGCGGCAATCAGCCCCAGCATTTT	CAWSVEWGGNQPQHF
.	17	TRBD2	TRBV5-4	TRBJ2-5	TGTGCCAGCGGGCCCATAGGAGGAGCGGGGGGATCTGTTGGCCAGTACTTC	CASGPIGGAGGSVGQYF
.	14	.	TRBV5-4	TRBJ2-7	TGTGCCAGCAGTAACAGGGGAGGAGGCTACGAGCAGTACTTC	CASSNRGGGYEQYF